The 5 T cell receptor beta chains reported below all come from one sample, sequenced in a study of T cell responses to AZD1222 COVID-19 vaccine. Clones were sequenced by immunoSEQ multiplex PCR, and TCRdb holds only the in-frame ones, with some missing. The data hold over 100,000 clones, with approximately 90% observed a single time. The sequencing used peripheral blood, collected on day 0 of AZD1222 vaccination. These receptors came from an adult in good health.

The genes are TRBV5-6 and TRBJ2-1, with D uncertain. Germline lookup yields CDR1 SGHDT and CDR2 YYEEEE. V gave up 1 base and J gave up 0 bases, with 8 bases separating them. The CDR3 runs to 15 residues. The CDR3 DNA reads as TGTGCCAGCAGCTTGCGGGTTAGCTCCTACAATGAGCAGTTCTTC. Its protein product is CASSLRVSSYNEQFF.

The chain recombines TRBV5-1 with TRBJ1-1; no clear D gene. Trimming cost V 0 bases and J 3 bases, with 6 bases left between them. From germline, CDR1 is SGHRS and CDR2 YFSETQ. The CDR3 is 13 amino acids. CDR3 sequence: CASSLEPDTEAFF. CDR3 DNA: TGCGCCAGCAGCTTGGAGCCAGACACTGAAGCTTTCTTT.

This chain links TRBV5-4 with TRBJ1-6, with 8 bases identical to TRBD1. This CDR3 has 17 residues. Germline CDR1 SGHNT, CDR2 YYREEE (reference sequence). The trim removed 3 bases at V and 0 bases at J, leaving 5 bases unmatched. The CDR3 sequence: CASSWRDRSSYNSPLHF. The CDR3 bases are TGTGCCAGCAGCTGGCGGGACAGGAGCTCCTATAATTCACCCCTCCACTTT. The entire variable domain, with the rest obtained from reference TRBV5-4 and TRBJ1-6, is as follows: ETGVTQSPTHLIKTRGQQVTLRCSSQSGHNTVSWYQQALGQGPQFIFQYYREEENGRGNFPPRFSGLQFPNYSSELNVNALELDDSALYLCASSWRDRSSYNSPLHFGNGTRLTVT.

Only one count was recorded for this clone. The chain carries TRBV19 and TRBJ1-1; maybe TRBD1 (5 bases). V lost 6 bases and J lost 4, with 18 bases in between. This CDR3 contains 15 residues. CDR1 and CDR2 from the germline V gene are LNHDA and SQIVND (reference sequence). CDR3: CASSPGVGWSTEAFF. The CDR3 region has the DNA TGTGCCAGTAGCCCGGGGGTGGGTTGGAGCACTGAAGCTTTCTTT.

The gene calls are TRBV7-2 and TRBJ2-7, with 7 bases lining up with TRBD2. Germline values: CDR1 SGHTA, CDR2 FQGNSA. This CDR3 spans 16 amino acids. Losses at the gene ends were 1 base for V and 3 bases for J; bases not matched to a gene: 9. The CDR3 reads CASSLVAGVRLYEQYV. In DNA, the CDR3 is TGTGCCAGCAGCTTAGTTGCGGGAGTCAGACTCTACGAGCAGTACGTC.